Listed here are 12 T cell receptor beta chains from one sample, sequenced in a study of memory CD4+ T cells and cytomegalovirus serostatus. Single viable CD3+CD4+CD8-CD45RO+ cells were sorted as the memory CD4+ T cells. Using immunoSEQ multiplex PCR, the repertoire was profiled, and TCRdb retains in-frame clones only, with some absent. Here the sample spans 35,000 to 50,000 clones, 70% to 80% being singletons. The sequencing input was memory CD4+ T cells from blood. The origin of the receptors is an adult in good health and CMV-seronegative.

This sequence joins TRBV7-2 and TRBJ2-1; a weak D match, TRBD1 (6 bases). The CDR3 has 13 amino acids. Trimming left V 5 bases short and J 5 bases short, with 10 bases between. From germline, CDR1 is SGHTA and CDR2 FQGNSA. The CDR3 DNA is TGTGCCAGCAGCCTCGGACAGAACAATGAGCAGTTCTTC. Translated, it gives CASSLGQNNEQFF.

The chain recombines TRBV5-8 with TRBJ2-3; D assignment may be TRBD1 or TRBD2 (5 bases each). This CDR3 has 15 residues. The germline gives CDR1 SGHTS, CDR2 YDEGEE. Trimming removed 4 bases from V and 0 bases from J, with 12 bases in between. The CDR3 loop reads CASSRGGGSTDTQYF. As DNA, the CDR3 is TGTGCCAGCAGCCGGGGCGGCGGAAGCACAGATACGCAGTATTTT.

The chain combines TRBV9 with TRBJ2-2, with 11 bases identical to TRBD2. The V gene end was trimmed by 1 base and the J gene end by 2 bases; junction bases not matched to a gene: 1. The CDR3 length is 16 residues. Germline V gene lookup returns CDR1 SGDLS and CDR2 YYNGEE. CDR3 nucleotides: TGTGCCAGCAGCGTACTAGCGGGGGGTAACACCGGGGAGCTGTTTTTT. Its translation is CASSVLAGGNTGELFF.

This clone was picked up a small number of times. The rearrangement joins TRBV6-1 to TRBJ1-1; no reliable D call. CDR1 is MNHNS, CDR2 SASEGT, per germline. The V gene lost 5 bases and the J gene lost 5 bases, with 9 bases spanning the gap. The CDR3 covers 12 residues. CDR3: CASSPLGTEAFF. CDR3 coding DNA: TGTGCCAGCAGTCCCCTGGGGACTGAAGCTTTCTTT.

This clone has just one count. The chain couples TRBV30 to TRBJ1-5, with D possibly TRBD1 on 6 matching bases. This CDR3 is built from 15 residues. The V gene's germline CDR1 is GTSNPN and CDR2 SVGIG (reference sequence). V lost 2 bases and J 3 bases, leaving 14 bases between the germline ends. The chain's CDR3 is CAWSNRERLNQPQHF. The DNA for the CDR3 is TGTGCCTGGAGTAACAGGGAAAGGCTCAATCAGCCCCAGCATTTT. The variable domain in full, completed from reference TRBV30 and TRBJ1-5, reads SQTIHQWPATLVQPVGSPLSLECTVEGTSNPNLYWYRQAAGRGLQLLFYSVGIGQISSEVPQNLSASRPQDRQFILSSKKLLLSDSGFYLCAWSNRERLNQPQHFGDGTRLSIL.

This clone was observed a few times. The chain combines TRBV14 with TRBJ2-3; D not resolved. Germline assignment: CDR1 SGHDN and CDR2 FVKESK. With 5 bases removed from V and 2 bases from J, the gap between germline ends came to 14 bases. The CDR3 runs to 15 residues. CDR3 sequence reads: CASSNPWTDTDTQYF. The CDR3, as DNA: TGTGCCAGCAGCAACCCCTGGACGGACACAGATACGCAGTATTTT. Together with reference TRBV14 and TRBJ2-3, the CDR3 gives the full variable domain: EAGVTQFPSHSVIEKGQTVTLRCDPISGHDNLYWYRRVMGKEIKFLLHFVKESKQDESGMPNNRFLAERTGGTYSTLKVQPAELEDSGVYFCASSNPWTDTDTQYFGPGTRLTVL.

This clone was detected a few times. The chain employs TRBV1 and TRBJ1-1. TRBV1 is an annotated pseudogene. The CDR3 has 17 amino acids. CDR3 nucleotides: TGCACCAGCAGCCAAGTTATTCGTTTCGCCGTGGACACTGAAGCTTTCTTT. Protein: CTSSQVIRFAVDTEAFF.

This rearrangement joins TRBV2 to TRBJ2-7, with no clear D. In germline, CDR1 is SNHLY, CDR2 FYNNEI. The germline V and J ends were trimmed by 4 bases and 6 bases, with 7 bases remaining between them. This CDR3 has 11 amino acids. In nucleotides, the CDR3 is TGTGCCAGCAGTGCCAACTCCGAGCAGTACTTC. Amino acids: CASSANSEQYF.

This chain uses TRBV5-1 with TRBJ2-5; 10 bases agree with TRBD2. The germline CDR1 and CDR2 sequences are SGHRS and YFSETQ. There are 15 residues in the CDR3. Germline trimming cut 4 bases from V and 3 bases from J; bases unmatched to any gene: 6. The DNA for the CDR3 is TGCGCCAGCAGCGGCTCGCTAGCGGGAGAAGAGACCCAGTACTTC. Encoded protein: CASSGSLAGEETQYF.

Notes on this clone: One end of the junction fails to match germline, which may point to a read error. This chain connects TRBV7-7 to TRBJ2-2; D ambiguous. The CDR3 has 16 residues. Germline V gene data show CDR1 as SSHAT and CDR2 as FNYEAQ (reference sequence). The CDR3 DNA sequence: TGTGCTAGCAGCTTATCTTCCGGGCAGCCGCCCGGGGAGCTGTTTTTT. This gives the protein CASSLSSGQPPGELFF.

In its sample, this clone was seen once. The chain is built from TRBV4-2 and TRBJ2-5, with D possibly matching TRBD2 (6 bases). Trimming took off 4 bases at V and 7 bases at J, with 19 bases between the two ends. CDR3 length equals 15 residues. CDR1 LGHNA and CDR2 YNFKEQ come from the germline V gene. The CDR3 protein is CASSLGTSWERTQYF. CDR3 sequence (DNA): TGTGCCAGCAGCCTGGGGACTTCCTGGGAAAGGACCCAGTACTTC.

This chain links TRBV19 with TRBJ1-2; 7 bases map to TRBD1. The ends lost 3 bases at V and 6 bases at J; junction bases unmatched: 4. Germline V gene lookup returns CDR1 LNHDA and CDR2 SQIVND (reference sequence). CDR3 length equals 13 residues. The CDR3 sequence is CASSITGDHGYTF. The CDR3 nucleotides are TGTGCCAGTAGTATTACAGGGGACCATGGCTACACCTTC.